This T cell receptor (beta chain) was identified during a study of read filtering for tumor transcriptome and immune sequencing. About the study: Patients were around 17 male and some 13 female, mean age 65.9 years, range about 45 to 85. RNA-seq yielded only about 75 to 1,400 TCR reads, IR-seq about 4 to 10.27 million.

CDR3 length: 13 residues. Germline values: CDR1 SGHTA, CDR2 FQGNSA. V dropped 1 base and J dropped 5 bases, with 6 bases sitting between them. Molecular barcoded adaptors covering alpha/delta and beta/gamma chains were used on approximately 400 ng RNA. A single record per CDR3 protein comes from TCRdb applying MiXCR to the reads. The data contain about 130,000 distinct CDR3 sequences, 10% to 15% of them singletons. Study conclusions and caveats: Compared with RNA-seq, IR-seq gave much higher clonotype depth and reliability.

This clonotype was detected ten times or more. Its target is not known. This sequence joins TRBV7-2 and TRBJ2-1; D remains unclear. Sequenced input: a population of CD138-negative cells sorted from bone marrow. The sequence was collected from a donor aged 40 or older with multiple myeloma. In DNA, the CDR3 is TGTGCCAGCAGCTTAGATGCAAACAATGAGCAGTTCTTC. It translates to CASSLDANNEQFF. Looking up the rest from reference TRBV7-2 and TRBJ2-1 gives the full variable domain: GAGVSQSPSNKVTEKGKDVELRCDPISGHTALYWYRQSLGQGLEFLIYFQGNSAPDKSGLPSDRFSAERTGGSVSTLTIQRTQQEDSAVYLCASSLDANNEQFFGPGTRLTVL.